Listed below are T cell receptor beta chains from one sample, sequenced in a study of blood T cells in healthy people across ages. TCRdb independently ran MiXCR on the 5' RACE reads; one entry per CDR3 protein. The sample has about 670,000 distinct CDR3 sequences, 40% to 65% seen once. The sample was blood. These TCRs come from a woman older than 75 in good health. The CDR3 runs from the conserved cysteine through the conserved F or W. The order of the fields is clone size, D gene, J gene, V gene, CDR3 protein, CDR3 DNA. D genes are given only for firm matches. The size field is filled for only some rows; it gives once, few, many or a size class.

. | TRBD2 | TRBJ2-1 | TRBV2 | CASSVSGTSGYNEQFF | TGTGCCAGCAGTGTGTCAGGGACTAGCGGTTACAATGAGCAGTTCTTC
. | . | TRBJ2-1 | TRBV19 | CASSPRGLMGNEQFF | TGTGCCAGTAGTCCCAGGGGACTGATGGGCAATGAGCAGTTCTTC
many | . | TRBJ2-3 | TRBV20-1 | CSARDATGEGDTQYF | TGCAGTGCTAGAGATGCCACAGGGGAGGGAGATACGCAGTATTTT
. | TRBD2 | TRBJ2-3 | TRBV7-2 | CASSLGLAGDGDTQYF | TGTGCCAGCAGCTTAGGACTAGCGGGAGATGGAGATACGCAGTATTTT
few | . | TRBJ1-4 | TRBV20-1 | CSASEGPREKLFF | TGCAGTGCTAGTGAGGGCCCTCGGGAAAAACTGTTTTTT
. | TRBD1 | TRBJ2-5 | TRBV18 | CASSRAGGTGQETQYF | TGTGCCAGCTCACGGGCCGGAGGGACAGGCCAAGAGACCCAGTACTTC
many | . | TRBJ2-2 | TRBV15 | CATSSRLYTGELFF | TGTGCCACCAGCTCTCGACTTTACACCGGGGAGCTGTTTTTT
. | . | TRBJ2-3 | TRBV7-3 | CASSFLPDGASPTDTQYF | TGTGCCAGCAGCTTCTTGCCAGATGGTGCTTCCCCCACAGATACGCAGTATTTT
many | TRBD1 | TRBJ2-7 | TRBV6-6 | CASSYVGQVTYEQYF | TGTGCCAGCAGTTACGTGGGACAGGTAACCTACGAGCAGTACTTC
. | . | TRBJ1-1 | TRBV5-1 | CASGRGLGNTEAFF | TGCGCCAGCGGCCGGGGATTGGGAAACACTGAAGCTTTCTTT
. | . | TRBJ1-5 | TRBV2 | CASDPQGGSNQPQHF | TGTGCCAGCGACCCCCAGGGAGGCAGCAATCAGCCCCAGCATTTT
. | TRBD2 | TRBJ2-3 | TRBV10-3 | CAISETSGGRASTDTQYF | TGTGCCATCAGTGAGACTAGCGGGGGCCGTGCTAGCACAGATACGCAGTATTTT
. | . | TRBJ2-7 | TRBV7-9 | CASSASSGGYEQYF | TGTGCCAGCAGCGCGTCGTCCGGGGGCTACGAGCAGTACTTC
many | TRBD2 | TRBJ2-3 | TRBV12-3/TRBV12-4 | CASSSWTSGTTDTQYF | TGTGCCAGCAGTTCCTGGACTAGCGGAACCACAGATACGCAGTATTTT
. | TRBD1 | TRBJ2-1 | TRBV6-6 | CASSRQGVLTYNEQFF | TGTGCCAGCAGTCGGCAGGGGGTTTTGACCTACAATGAGCAGTTCTTC
few | TRBD2 | TRBJ2-7 | TRBV7-3 | CASSLAGVSSYEQYF | TGTGCCAGCAGCCTAGCGGGAGTCTCGAGCTACGAGCAGTACTTC
. | TRBD1 | TRBJ2-5 | TRBV29-1 | CSVRDRGNRQETQYF | TGCAGCGTTCGGGACAGGGGGAACCGACAAGAGACCCAGTACTTC
. | . | TRBJ2-1 | TRBV11-2 | CANSLGLAFHNEQFF | TGTGCCAACAGCTTAGGGCTAGCCTTCCACAATGAGCAGTTCTTC
. | . | TRBJ2-4 | TRBV4-1 | CASSQDAVAKNIQYF | TGCGCCAGCAGCCAAGATGCGGTGGCCAAAAACATTCAGTACTTC